This TCR beta chain emerged from a study of cytotoxic CD8 clonotypes in ibrutinib-treated CLL. Broader study findings: Clonality correlated strongly with circulating CD8+ T cells and exceeded age-matched healthy donors at baseline. A rise in clonality was seen at ibrutinib response, and a fall back toward baseline was seen at progression.

The CDR3 is 16 amino acids. V was cut by 3 bases and J by 4 bases, with 18 bases left in between. Germline CDR1 reads MDHEN; CDR2 reads SYDVKM. Sequencing sought depths of 1 in 200,000 to 1 in 1 million T cells. Generated by immunoSEQ multiplex PCR, the TCRdb table keeps only in-frame clones and is missing some. The table has tens of thousands of clones, about 72% seen once. Of note for this clone: Its specificity is unknown.

The gene calls are TRBV28 and TRBJ2-5, with no clear D. This sequence originates from a human donor with chronic lymphocytic leukemia. Sequencing used PBMCs, obtained after 12 months of ibrutinib treatment. CDR3 loop: CASSLGKGGRGETQYF. Here the CDR3 DNA reads TGTGCCAGCAGTTTGGGCAAGGGTGGGCGCGGAGAGACCCAGTACTTC. Full variable domain (rest looked up from reference TRBV28 and TRBJ2-5): DVKVTQSSRYLVKRTGEKVFLECVQDMDHENMFWYRQDPGLGLRLIYFSYDVKMKEKGDIPEGYSVSREKKERFSLILESASTNQTSMYLCASSLGKGGRGETQYFGPGTRLLVL.